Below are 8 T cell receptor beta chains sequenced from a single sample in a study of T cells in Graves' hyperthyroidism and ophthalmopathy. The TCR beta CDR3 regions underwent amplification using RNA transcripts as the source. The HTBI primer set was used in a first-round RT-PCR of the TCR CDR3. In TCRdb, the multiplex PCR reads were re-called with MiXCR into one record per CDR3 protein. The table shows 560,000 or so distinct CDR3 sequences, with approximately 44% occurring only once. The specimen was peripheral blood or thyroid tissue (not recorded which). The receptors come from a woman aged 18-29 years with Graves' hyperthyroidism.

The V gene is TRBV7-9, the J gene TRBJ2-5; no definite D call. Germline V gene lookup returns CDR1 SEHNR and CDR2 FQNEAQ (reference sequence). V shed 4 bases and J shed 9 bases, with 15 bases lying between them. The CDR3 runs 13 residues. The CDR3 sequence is CASSWGTDQPQYF. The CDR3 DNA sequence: TGTGCCAGCAGCTGGGGAACCGACCAGCCCCAGTACTTC.

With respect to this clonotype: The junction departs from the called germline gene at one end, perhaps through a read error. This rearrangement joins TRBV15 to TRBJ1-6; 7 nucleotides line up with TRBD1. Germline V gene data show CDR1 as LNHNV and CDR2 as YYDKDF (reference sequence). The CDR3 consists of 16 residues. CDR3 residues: CVTSRRRGQSGSPLHF. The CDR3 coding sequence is TGTGTCACCAGCAGACGGCGGGGACAGTCCGGTTCACCCCTCCACTTT. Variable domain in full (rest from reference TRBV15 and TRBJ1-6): DAMVIQNPRYQVTQFGKPVTLSCSQTLNHNVMYWYQQKSSQAPKLLFHYYDKDFNNEADTPDNFQSRRPNTSFCFLDIRSPGLGDTAMYLCVTSRRRGQSGSPLHFGNGTRLTVT.

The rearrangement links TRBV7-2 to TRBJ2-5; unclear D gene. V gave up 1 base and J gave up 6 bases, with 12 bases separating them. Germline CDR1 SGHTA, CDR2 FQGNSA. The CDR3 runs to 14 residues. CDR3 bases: TGTGCCAGCAGCTTAGGGCCGGGCGAGAAGACCCAGTACTTC. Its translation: CASSLGPGEKTQYF.

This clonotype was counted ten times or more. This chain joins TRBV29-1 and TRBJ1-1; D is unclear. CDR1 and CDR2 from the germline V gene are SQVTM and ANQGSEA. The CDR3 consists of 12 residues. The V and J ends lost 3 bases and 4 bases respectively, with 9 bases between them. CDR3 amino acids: CSVEVPRTEAFF. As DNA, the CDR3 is TGCAGCGTTGAGGTGCCGCGCACTGAAGCTTTCTTT.

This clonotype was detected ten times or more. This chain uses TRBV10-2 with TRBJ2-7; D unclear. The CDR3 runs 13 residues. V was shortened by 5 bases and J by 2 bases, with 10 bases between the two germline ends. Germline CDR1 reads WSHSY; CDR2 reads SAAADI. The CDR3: CASSRGSPYEQYF. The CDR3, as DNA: TGCGCCAGCAGTAGAGGTAGTCCCTACGAGCAGTACTTC.

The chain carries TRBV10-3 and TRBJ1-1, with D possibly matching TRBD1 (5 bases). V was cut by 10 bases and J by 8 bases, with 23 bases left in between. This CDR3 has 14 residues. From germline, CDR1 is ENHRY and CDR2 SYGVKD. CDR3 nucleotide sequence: TGTGCCAGCAACTTTAAGGGGTCGGGGCCCGAAGCTTTCTTT. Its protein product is CASNFKGSGPEAFF.

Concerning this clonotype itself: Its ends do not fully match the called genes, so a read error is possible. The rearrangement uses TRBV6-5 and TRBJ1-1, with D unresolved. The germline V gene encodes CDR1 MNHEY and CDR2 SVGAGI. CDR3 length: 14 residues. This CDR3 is CAISYSPRGTEAFF. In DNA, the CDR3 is TGTGCCATCAGTTACTCCCCTCGAGGCACTGAAGCTTTCTTT.

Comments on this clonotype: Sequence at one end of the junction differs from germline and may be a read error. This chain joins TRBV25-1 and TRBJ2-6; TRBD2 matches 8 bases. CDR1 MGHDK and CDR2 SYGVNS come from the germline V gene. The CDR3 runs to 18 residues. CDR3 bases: TGCGCCAGCAGATCTCTGAGGCGGGAGGACTCTGGGGCCAACGTCCTGACTTTC. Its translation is CASRSLRREDSGANVLTF.